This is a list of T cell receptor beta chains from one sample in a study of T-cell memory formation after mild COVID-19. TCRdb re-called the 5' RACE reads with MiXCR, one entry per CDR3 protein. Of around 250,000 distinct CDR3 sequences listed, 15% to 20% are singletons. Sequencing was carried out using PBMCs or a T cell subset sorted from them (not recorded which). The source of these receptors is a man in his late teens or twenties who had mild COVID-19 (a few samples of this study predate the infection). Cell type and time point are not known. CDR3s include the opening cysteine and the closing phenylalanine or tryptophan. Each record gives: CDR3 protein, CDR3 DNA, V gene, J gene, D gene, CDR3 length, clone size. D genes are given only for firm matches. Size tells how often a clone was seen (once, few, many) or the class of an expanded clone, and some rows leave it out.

cdr3_aa: CSACSSGTEETQYF
cdr3_nt: TGCAGTGCTTGCTCCTCCGGGACAGAAGAGACCCAGTACTTC
v_call: TRBV20-1
j_call: TRBJ2-5
d_call: TRBD1
cdr3_length: 14
clone_size: few

cdr3_aa: CASRGGGSWQPQHF
cdr3_nt: TGTGCCAGCAGAGGGGGGGGGTCGTGGCAGCCCCAGCATTTT
v_call: TRBV6-1
j_call: TRBJ1-5
d_call: -
cdr3_length: 14
clone_size: -

cdr3_aa: CATRDAGGKDTQYF
cdr3_nt: TGTGCCACCAGGGATGCAGGGGGGAAAGATACGCAGTATTTT
v_call: TRBV24-1
j_call: TRBJ2-3
d_call: -
cdr3_length: 14
clone_size: many

cdr3_aa: CASSPRTGSHTEAFF
cdr3_nt: TGTGCCAGCAGCCCGCGGACAGGGAGCCACACTGAAGCTTTCTTT
v_call: TRBV4-2
j_call: TRBJ1-1
d_call: TRBD1
cdr3_length: 15
clone_size: few

cdr3_aa: CASSLGGTGNYGYTF
cdr3_nt: TGTGCCAGCAGCTTAGGCGGGACAGGGAACTATGGCTACACCTTC
v_call: TRBV7-9
j_call: TRBJ1-2
d_call: TRBD1
cdr3_length: 15
clone_size: few

cdr3_aa: CSAQHRADTEAFF
cdr3_nt: TGCAGCGCCCAACACAGGGCGGACACTGAAGCTTTCTTT
v_call: TRBV29-1
j_call: TRBJ1-1
d_call: -
cdr3_length: 13
clone_size: -

cdr3_aa: CASSLFASQVHTQYF
cdr3_nt: TGTGCCAGCAGTTTATTCGCGTCCCAAGTCCATACGCAGTATTTT
v_call: TRBV12-3/TRBV12-4
j_call: TRBJ2-3
d_call: -
cdr3_length: 15
clone_size: once

cdr3_aa: CASSPDRNTGELFF
cdr3_nt: TGTGCCAGCAGCCCTGACAGGAACACCGGGGAGCTGTTTTTT
v_call: TRBV6-5
j_call: TRBJ2-2
d_call: -
cdr3_length: 14
clone_size: many

cdr3_aa: CATPGQGGTQYF
cdr3_nt: TGTGCCACCCCCGGACAGGGCGGGACCCAGTACTTC
v_call: TRBV28
j_call: TRBJ2-5
d_call: TRBD1
cdr3_length: 12
clone_size: few

cdr3_aa: CASTYLRGRGYGYTF
cdr3_nt: TGTGCCAGCACTTACCTTCGGGGGAGGGGCTATGGCTACACCTTC
v_call: TRBV6-5
j_call: TRBJ1-2
d_call: -
cdr3_length: 15
clone_size: -

cdr3_aa: CASSYGGAPGKTQYF
cdr3_nt: TGTGCCAGCAGTTACGGGGGAGCCCCAGGAAAGACCCAGTACTTC
v_call: TRBV6-2/TRBV6-3
j_call: TRBJ2-5
d_call: -
cdr3_length: 15
clone_size: -

cdr3_aa: CASSQGAGGKYEQYF
cdr3_nt: TGTGCCAGCAGCCAAGGGGCAGGGGGAAAGTACGAGCAGTACTTC
v_call: TRBV3-1
j_call: TRBJ2-7
d_call: TRBD1
cdr3_length: 15
clone_size: -

cdr3_aa: CASSSVYGDEQFF
cdr3_nt: TGTGCCAGCAGCTCCGTCTATGGGGATGAGCAGTTCTTC
v_call: TRBV7-3
j_call: TRBJ2-1
d_call: -
cdr3_length: 13
clone_size: few

cdr3_aa: CATSTQQTDTQYF
cdr3_nt: TGTGCCACCAGCACGCAACAGACAGATACGCAGTATTTT
v_call: TRBV15
j_call: TRBJ2-3
d_call: -
cdr3_length: 13
clone_size: -

cdr3_aa: CASSGRTGAGNTIYF
cdr3_nt: TGTGCCAGCAGCGGACGGACAGGGGCAGGAAACACCATATATTTT
v_call: TRBV5-5
j_call: TRBJ1-3
d_call: TRBD1
cdr3_length: 15
clone_size: -

cdr3_aa: CAWIYGGGTGEQYF
cdr3_nt: TGTGCCTGGATCTACGGTGGGGGAACGGGCGAGCAGTACTTC
v_call: TRBV30
j_call: TRBJ2-7
d_call: -
cdr3_length: 14
clone_size: -

cdr3_aa: CASSLAGVAGSPDTQYF
cdr3_nt: TGCGCCAGCAGCTTGGCAGGGGTAGCGGGGTCTCCAGATACGCAGTATTTT
v_call: TRBV5-1
j_call: TRBJ2-3
d_call: TRBD2
cdr3_length: 17
clone_size: -

cdr3_aa: CASSSWSSGGRDEQFF
cdr3_nt: TGTGCCAGCAGCTCATGGTCTAGCGGGGGGAGGGATGAGCAGTTCTTC
v_call: TRBV7-8
j_call: TRBJ2-1
d_call: TRBD2
cdr3_length: 16
clone_size: many

cdr3_aa: CASSRDGDQETQYF
cdr3_nt: TGCGCCAGCAGCCGGGACGGGGACCAAGAGACCCAGTACTTC
v_call: TRBV5-1
j_call: TRBJ2-5
d_call: -
cdr3_length: 14
clone_size: few

cdr3_aa: CASSSGTVLLEQFF
cdr3_nt: TGTGCCAGCAGTTCCGGAACAGTTCTCCTCGAGCAGTTCTTC
v_call: TRBV5-8
j_call: TRBJ2-1
d_call: -
cdr3_length: 14
clone_size: -

cdr3_aa: CSGRLAGIETQYF
cdr3_nt: TGCAGCGGCCGACTAGCGGGTATTGAGACCCAGTACTTC
v_call: TRBV29-1
j_call: TRBJ2-5
d_call: TRBD2
cdr3_length: 13
clone_size: -

cdr3_aa: CSVEAGRGSTDTQYF
cdr3_nt: TGCAGCGTTGAGGCGGGGAGGGGTAGCACAGATACGCAGTATTTT
v_call: TRBV29-1
j_call: TRBJ2-3
d_call: TRBD2
cdr3_length: 15
clone_size: many

cdr3_aa: CASSFGGGAINEQFF
cdr3_nt: TGCGCCAGCAGCTTCGGCGGGGGGGCCATCAATGAGCAGTTCTTC
v_call: TRBV5-1
j_call: TRBJ2-1
d_call: TRBD2
cdr3_length: 15
clone_size: many

cdr3_aa: CASSQDGQLGIQYF
cdr3_nt: TGTGCCAGCAGCCAAGATGGGCAGCTCGGGATTCAGTACTTC
v_call: TRBV3-1
j_call: TRBJ2-4
d_call: -
cdr3_length: 14
clone_size: -

cdr3_aa: CASSYQDENTEAFF
cdr3_nt: TGTGCCAGCAGTTACCAGGACGAGAACACTGAAGCTTTCTTT
v_call: TRBV6-2/TRBV6-3
j_call: TRBJ1-1
d_call: -
cdr3_length: 14
clone_size: -

cdr3_aa: CASSQHAGREVNEQFF
cdr3_nt: TGTGCCAGCAGCCAGCACGCCGGGAGAGAGGTCAATGAGCAGTTCTTC
v_call: TRBV7-2
j_call: TRBJ2-1
d_call: -
cdr3_length: 16
clone_size: many

cdr3_aa: CASSLRDSNEKLFF
cdr3_nt: TGCGCCAGCAGCCTTCGGGACAGCAATGAAAAACTGTTTTTT
v_call: TRBV5-1
j_call: TRBJ1-4
d_call: TRBD1
cdr3_length: 14
clone_size: -

cdr3_aa: CASSFRGRRGYTF
cdr3_nt: TGTGCCAGCAGTTTTAGGGGGCGGCGAGGCTACACCTTC
v_call: TRBV6-5
j_call: TRBJ1-2
d_call: TRBD1
cdr3_length: 13
clone_size: few

cdr3_aa: CASSPRTASVGNTIYF
cdr3_nt: TGTGCCAGCAGTCCTCGGACAGCCTCGGTGGGTAACACCATATATTTT
v_call: TRBV28
j_call: TRBJ1-3
d_call: -
cdr3_length: 16
clone_size: once

cdr3_aa: CASSDSIGGPDTQYF
cdr3_nt: TGTGCCAGCAGTGACTCGATCGGGGGGCCGGATACGCAGTATTTT
v_call: TRBV6-4
j_call: TRBJ2-3
d_call: -
cdr3_length: 15
clone_size: many

cdr3_aa: CASSPGTRGLLAKNIQYF
cdr3_nt: TGTGCCAGCAGCCCTGGGACCCGAGGACTTTTAGCCAAAAACATTCAGTACTTC
v_call: TRBV5-6
j_call: TRBJ2-4
d_call: -
cdr3_length: 18
clone_size: few

cdr3_aa: CASSLDREGTQYF
cdr3_nt: TGTGCCAGCAGCTTAGATAGGGAGGGGACCCAGTACTTC
v_call: TRBV7-2
j_call: TRBJ2-5
d_call: TRBD2
cdr3_length: 13
clone_size: -

cdr3_aa: CASSHPDRYTEAFF
cdr3_nt: TGCGCCAGCAGCCATCCCGACAGATACACTGAAGCTTTCTTT
v_call: TRBV4-3
j_call: TRBJ1-1
d_call: -
cdr3_length: 14
clone_size: -

cdr3_aa: CATLITDTQYF
cdr3_nt: TGTGCCACTCTCATTACAGATACGCAGTATTTT
v_call: TRBV2
j_call: TRBJ2-3
d_call: -
cdr3_length: 11
clone_size: -

cdr3_aa: CASSQGYVNHGSTDTQYF
cdr3_nt: TGTGCCAGCAGCCAAGGTTATGTCAATCACGGCTCGACAGATACGCAGTATTTT
v_call: TRBV14
j_call: TRBJ2-3
d_call: -
cdr3_length: 18
clone_size: -

cdr3_aa: CASSSGTGYWETQYF
cdr3_nt: TGTGCCAGCAGCTCAGGGACAGGTTACTGGGAGACCCAGTACTTC
v_call: TRBV7-6
j_call: TRBJ2-5
d_call: TRBD1
cdr3_length: 15
clone_size: few

cdr3_aa: CASSIPGLGHNEQFF
cdr3_nt: TGTGCCAGTAGTATACCGGGACTAGGCCACAATGAGCAGTTCTTC
v_call: TRBV19
j_call: TRBJ2-1
d_call: TRBD2
cdr3_length: 15
clone_size: many

cdr3_aa: CASSLKHRLAGALNEQFF
cdr3_nt: TGTGCCAGCAGCCTAAAACACCGACTAGCGGGGGCTCTGAATGAGCAGTTCTTC
v_call: TRBV7-9
j_call: TRBJ2-1
d_call: TRBD2
cdr3_length: 18
clone_size: -

cdr3_aa: CASSLTSGAKETQYF
cdr3_nt: TGCGCCAGCAGCTTGACTAGCGGGGCAAAAGAGACCCAGTACTTC
v_call: TRBV5-1
j_call: TRBJ2-5
d_call: TRBD2
cdr3_length: 15
clone_size: few

cdr3_aa: CASTPGTPNTEAFF
cdr3_nt: TGTGCCAGCACTCCCGGGACACCGAACACTGAAGCTTTCTTT
v_call: TRBV12-3/TRBV12-4
j_call: TRBJ1-1
d_call: -
cdr3_length: 14
clone_size: -

cdr3_aa: CASSHVGMTYF
cdr3_nt: TGTGCCAGCAGTCACGTCGGGATGACCTACTTC
v_call: TRBV6-5
j_call: TRBJ2-7
d_call: -
cdr3_length: 11
clone_size: few

cdr3_aa: CASRRDSQNSPLHF
cdr3_nt: TGTGCCAGCAGGAGGGACAGTCAAAATTCACCCCTCCACTTT
v_call: TRBV5-5
j_call: TRBJ1-6
d_call: TRBD1
cdr3_length: 14
clone_size: -

cdr3_aa: CASSQGLRTAGSIYEQYF
cdr3_nt: TGTGCCAGCAGCCAAGGGCTCAGGACTGCGGGGTCGATCTACGAGCAGTACTTC
v_call: TRBV4-2
j_call: TRBJ2-7
d_call: -
cdr3_length: 18
clone_size: once

cdr3_aa: CASRPSATNEKLFF
cdr3_nt: TGTGCCAGTAGGCCCTCTGCAACTAATGAAAAACTGTTTTTT
v_call: TRBV19
j_call: TRBJ1-4
d_call: -
cdr3_length: 14
clone_size: -

cdr3_aa: CASSVGLAGGTETQYF
cdr3_nt: TGTGCCAGCAGCGTAGGGCTAGCGGGGGGAACAGAGACCCAGTACTTC
v_call: TRBV9
j_call: TRBJ2-5
d_call: TRBD2
cdr3_length: 16
clone_size: -

cdr3_aa: CASRSWGHLDGYTF
cdr3_nt: TGTGCCAGCAGGAGCTGGGGGCATCTCGATGGCTACACCTTC
v_call: TRBV6-2/TRBV6-3
j_call: TRBJ1-2
d_call: -
cdr3_length: 14
clone_size: -

cdr3_aa: CASSGQRGYNEQFF
cdr3_nt: TGTGCCAGTAGTGGCCAACGGGGCTACAATGAGCAGTTCTTC
v_call: TRBV19
j_call: TRBJ2-1
d_call: -
cdr3_length: 14
clone_size: -

cdr3_aa: CASSLNLGAGAFF
cdr3_nt: TGTGCCAGCAGCTTAAATCTAGGGGCAGGCGCTTTCTTT
v_call: TRBV7-2
j_call: TRBJ1-1
d_call: -
cdr3_length: 13
clone_size: -

cdr3_aa: CASSHRDSPSGNTIYF
cdr3_nt: TGTGCCAGCAGCCACCGGGACAGCCCCTCTGGAAACACCATATATTTT
v_call: TRBV4-2
j_call: TRBJ1-3
d_call: TRBD1
cdr3_length: 16
clone_size: many

cdr3_aa: CSARDNMLGQGYEQYF
cdr3_nt: TGCAGTGCTAGAGATAATATGCTGGGACAGGGGTACGAGCAGTACTTC
v_call: TRBV20-1
j_call: TRBJ2-7
d_call: TRBD1
cdr3_length: 16
clone_size: many

cdr3_aa: CASSIRTGTGANVLTF
cdr3_nt: TGTGCCAGCAGCATCCGGACAGGGACTGGGGCCAACGTCCTGACTTTC
v_call: TRBV9
j_call: TRBJ2-6
d_call: TRBD1
cdr3_length: 16
clone_size: -